Listed below are T cell receptor beta chains from one sample, sequenced in a study of metastatic and nonmetastatic thyroid tumors. TCRdb re-called the PCR reads with MiXCR. The sample carries about 31,000 clones, about 21% recorded once. Sequenced input: blood. Receptors originate from a female donor with papillary thyroid cancer or a benign thyroid nodule (not recorded which). Some clones in this sample may be carry-over from other donors' samples. Both conserved end residues are part of each CDR3. D genes are given only for firm matches. Not every row has a clone size; where given, it reads once, few, many or a size class.

size: few
J: TRBJ2-7
D: TRBD2
V: TRBV6-5
CDR3: CASSYSREASYEQYF
DNA: TGTGCCAGCAGTTACTCGCGGGAGGCATCCTACGAGCAGTACTTC

size: medium-sized
J: TRBJ2-7
D: -
V: TRBV6-1
CDR3: CASNRAQRPYEQYF
DNA: TGTGCCAGCAATAGGGCCCAGCGCCCCTACGAGCAGTACTTC

size: -
J: TRBJ2-7
D: TRBD2
V: TRBV7-3
CDR3: CASSPLAGGSHYEQYF
DNA: TGTGCCAGCAGCCCCCTAGCAGGCGGGAGTCACTACGAGCAGTACTTC

size: many
J: TRBJ2-3
D: -
V: TRBV7-3
CDR3: CASSLLEGPTQYF
DNA: TGTGCCAGCAGCTTACTAGAGGGACCCACGCAGTATTTT

size: many
J: TRBJ2-1
D: -
V: TRBV24-1
CDR3: CATSDSDMGGNEQFF
DNA: TGTGCCACCAGTGATTCGGATATGGGGGGCAATGAGCAGTTCTTC

size: many
J: TRBJ2-3
D: TRBD2
V: TRBV12-3/TRBV12-4
CDR3: CASSGLAGGPDTQYF
DNA: TGTGCCAGCAGTGGACTAGCGGGGGGGCCAGATACGCAGTATTTT

size: few
J: TRBJ2-3
D: -
V: TRBV27
CDR3: CASSLTATDTQYF
DNA: TGTGCCAGCAGTTTGACAGCCACAGATACGCAGTATTTT

size: -
J: TRBJ2-5
D: TRBD1
V: TRBV11-2
CDR3: CASSLGTGVETQYF
DNA: TGTGCCAGCAGCCTCGGGACAGGGGTCGAGACCCAGTACTTC

size: medium-sized
J: TRBJ2-2
D: -
V: TRBV6-1
CDR3: CASSRGGTGELFF
DNA: TGTGCCAGCAGCAGAGGGGGGACCGGGGAGCTGTTTTTT

size: many
J: TRBJ2-1
D: -
V: TRBV20-1
CDR3: CSARDSRGSDNEQFF
DNA: TGCAGTGCTAGAGATTCCAGGGGTTCAGACAATGAGCAGTTCTTC

size: many
J: TRBJ2-5
D: -
V: TRBV27
CDR3: CASSFRLLGTQYF
DNA: TGTGCCAGCAGTTTTAGACTCCTCGGGACCCAGTACTTC

size: many
J: TRBJ2-5
D: TRBD2
V: TRBV6-1
CDR3: CASSVGLAGAQETQYF
DNA: TGTGCCAGCAGTGTAGGTCTAGCGGGGGCCCAAGAGACCCAGTACTTC

size: many
J: TRBJ2-1
D: -
V: TRBV4-3
CDR3: CASSQEARTSEQFF
DNA: TGCGCCAGCAGCCAAGAAGCCCGCACGAGTGAGCAGTTCTTC

size: once
J: TRBJ2-7
D: -
V: TRBV9
CDR3: CASSPGWGQRYEQYF
DNA: TGTGCCAGCAGCCCGGGTTGGGGGCAACGCTACGAGCAGTACTTC

size: many
J: TRBJ2-3
D: -
V: TRBV11-2
CDR3: CASSLGGDTDTQYF
DNA: TGTGCCAGCAGCTTAGGGGGCGACACAGATACGCAGTATTTT

size: many
J: TRBJ1-5
D: TRBD1
V: TRBV19
CDR3: CASSIVGQGKHF
DNA: TGTGCCAGTAGTATAGTTGGACAGGGGAAGCATTTT

size: -
J: TRBJ2-5
D: TRBD2
V: TRBV4-3
CDR3: CASSQGQRGQETQYF
DNA: TGCGCCAGCAGCCAAGGACAGCGGGGTCAAGAGACCCAGTACTTC

size: -
J: TRBJ1-1
D: TRBD1
V: TRBV3-1
CDR3: CASSLGQGKVTEAFF
DNA: TGTGCCAGCAGCCTGGGACAGGGGAAGGTCACTGAAGCTTTCTTT

size: -
J: TRBJ1-1
D: TRBD1
V: TRBV6-2/TRBV6-3
CDR3: CSSSRDSVMNTEAFF
DNA: TGTTCCAGCAGCCGGGACAGCGTTATGAACACTGAGGCTTTCTTT

size: few
J: TRBJ1-2
D: TRBD1
V: TRBV5-6
CDR3: CASSGDGTGGYGYTF
DNA: TGTGCCAGCAGCGGGGACGGGACAGGGGGTTATGGCTACACCTTC

size: -
J: TRBJ2-3
D: -
V: TRBV7-2
CDR3: CASSLRPPGTDTQYF
DNA: TGTGCCAGCAGCTTGCGACCCCCAGGCACAGATACGCAGTATTTT

size: many
J: TRBJ1-5
D: -
V: TRBV2
CDR3: CASRKTDYSNQPQHF
DNA: TGTGCCAGCAGGAAGACCGATTATAGCAATCAGCCCCAGCATTTT

size: many
J: TRBJ1-2
D: -
V: TRBV20-1
CDR3: CSARERTYGYTF
DNA: TGCAGTGCTAGAGAAAGGACCTATGGCTACACCTTC

size: few
J: TRBJ2-5
D: -
V: TRBV6-1
CDR3: CATTKNPGDQETQYF
DNA: TGTGCCACCACTAAGAATCCGGGGGACCAAGAGACCCAGTACTTC

size: many
J: TRBJ2-7
D: -
V: TRBV11-2
CDR3: CASSLSDGAYEQYF
DNA: TGTGCCAGCAGCCTCTCCGACGGAGCCTACGAGCAGTACTTC

size: many
J: TRBJ2-1
D: -
V: TRBV7-3
CDR3: CASSSSADEQFF
DNA: TGTGCCAGCAGCTCCAGTGCCGATGAGCAGTTCTTC

size: -
J: TRBJ1-2
D: -
V: TRBV30
CDR3: CAWRRGNYGYTF
DNA: TGTGCCTGGAGAAGGGGGAACTATGGCTACACCTTC

size: many
J: TRBJ2-5
D: TRBD2
V: TRBV5-5
CDR3: CASSLGLAGGYQETQYF
DNA: TGTGCCAGCAGCTTGGGACTAGCGGGGGGTTACCAAGAGACCCAGTACTTC

size: -
J: TRBJ1-1
D: -
V: TRBV11-1
CDR3: CASSLVGGASEAFF
DNA: TGTGCCAGCAGCTTAGTGGGGGGCGCATCTGAAGCTTTCTTT

size: -
J: TRBJ1-5
D: -
V: TRBV6-5
CDR3: CASSYLSGQPQHF
DNA: TGTGCCAGCAGTTACCTGTCCGGCCAGCCCCAGCATTTT

size: once
J: TRBJ2-6
D: -
V: TRBV6-2/TRBV6-3
CDR3: CASSYFVGRSRSGANVLTF
DNA: TGTGCCAGCAGTTACTTCGTAGGGAGGTCCCGCTCTGGGGCCAACGTCCTGACTTTC

size: -
J: TRBJ2-7
D: -
V: TRBV12-3/TRBV12-4
CDR3: CASSAVLGYEQYF
DNA: TGTGCCAGCAGTGCCGTACTAGGATACGAGCAGTACTTC

size: -
J: TRBJ2-7
D: -
V: TRBV5-1
CDR3: CASSPYAGRLYEQYF
DNA: TGCGCCAGCAGCCCCTACGCGGGAAGATTGTACGAGCAGTACTTC

size: medium-sized
J: TRBJ1-2
D: -
V: TRBV6-2/TRBV6-3
CDR3: CASSATWQAPSGYTF
DNA: TGTGCCAGCAGTGCTACGTGGCAGGCGCCGAGTGGCTACACCTTC

size: few
J: TRBJ2-7
D: TRBD2
V: TRBV28
CDR3: CASSLRAGIAGTYEQYF
DNA: TGTGCCAGCAGTTTACGGGCCGGAATAGCGGGGACCTACGAGCAGTACTTC

size: many
J: TRBJ1-1
D: -
V: TRBV5-1
CDR3: CASSLAEGSANTEAFF
DNA: TGCGCCAGCAGCTTGGCCGAGGGCAGCGCGAACACTGAAGCTTTCTTT

size: many
J: TRBJ2-3
D: -
V: TRBV11-3
CDR3: CASILSQGPDTQYF
DNA: TGTGCCAGCATCCTATCACAGGGTCCAGATACGCAGTATTTT

size: many
J: TRBJ2-7
D: -
V: TRBV7-2
CDR3: CASSLSLSGQGEQYF
DNA: TGTGCCAGCAGCTTATCACTGTCGGGGCAAGGCGAGCAGTACTTC

size: many
J: TRBJ2-7
D: TRBD1
V: TRBV11-2
CDR3: CASSRDRGRVYEQYF
DNA: TGTGCCAGCAGCCGAGACAGGGGGCGCGTCTACGAGCAGTACTTC

size: -
J: TRBJ1-1
D: -
V: TRBV28
CDR3: CASSLPNLNTEAFF
DNA: TGTGCCAGCAGTTTGCCCAACCTGAACACTGAAGCTTTCTTT

size: few
J: TRBJ1-4
D: -
V: TRBV19
CDR3: CASSIRVLPSEKLFF
DNA: TGTGCCAGTAGTATACGTGTCCTTCCGAGTGAAAAACTGTTTTTT

size: many
J: TRBJ1-1
D: TRBD1
V: TRBV5-1
CDR3: CASSLGQGVAEAFF
DNA: TGCGCCAGCAGCTTGGGTCAGGGGGTAGCTGAAGCTTTCTTT

size: -
J: TRBJ1-2
D: -
V: TRBV3-1
CDR3: CASSQAQTNYGYTF
DNA: TGTGCCAGCAGCCAAGCTCAGACTAACTATGGCTACACCTTC

size: -
J: TRBJ2-7
D: TRBD2
V: TRBV11-2
CDR3: CASHPAGLVDEQYF
DNA: TGTGCCAGCCACCCGGCGGGACTAGTTGACGAGCAGTACTTC

size: few
J: TRBJ2-7
D: TRBD2
V: TRBV6-1
CDR3: CASSDRASGEGYEQYF
DNA: TGTGCCAGCAGTGACCGGGCTAGCGGGGAGGGCTACGAGCAGTACTTC